Listed below are T cell receptor beta chains from one sample, sequenced in a study of T-cell reconstitution after alpha-beta-depleted transplantation in children. TCRdb reprocessed the PCR reads with MiXCR, giving one entry per CDR3 protein. Counted here are 90,000 to 100,000 distinct CDR3 sequences, under 25% occurring once; the ten biggest clones make up about a fifth. The sequenced sample was PBMCs, obtained before TCRalphabeta/CD19-depleted stem cell transplant. The source of these receptors is a boy aged 2-9 years with acute lymphoblastic leukemia, due to receive a stem cell transplant. The CDR3 runs from the conserved cysteine through the conserved F or W. D genes are given only for firm matches. Clone size is stated in some rows and not others, as once, few, many or a class when expanded.

j_call: TRBJ2-7
v_call: TRBV6-2/TRBV6-3
d_call: .
clone_size: .
cdr3_nt: TGTGCCAGCAGCATTCAGTGGGGCTACGAGCAGTACTTC
cdr3_aa: CASSIQWGYEQYF

j_call: TRBJ2-3
v_call: TRBV20-1
d_call: .
clone_size: .
cdr3_nt: TGCAGTGCTAGAGGGTCGTATTTT
cdr3_aa: CSARGSYF

j_call: TRBJ2-7
v_call: TRBV7-7
d_call: .
clone_size: few
cdr3_nt: TGTGCCAGCAGCTTGGGGCCAGGGGACCTGTACGAGCAGTACTTC
cdr3_aa: CASSLGPGDLYEQYF

j_call: TRBJ2-7
v_call: TRBV6-5
d_call: .
clone_size: .
cdr3_nt: TGTGCCAGCAGTCCGGGGCCCTGGGAGCAGTACTTC
cdr3_aa: CASSPGPWEQYF

j_call: TRBJ1-1
v_call: TRBV5-1
d_call: TRBD1
clone_size: .
cdr3_nt: TGCGCCAGCAGCTTGGCCGTGACAGGGGGGTTTTACACTGAAGCTTTCTTT
cdr3_aa: CASSLAVTGGFYTEAFF

j_call: TRBJ1-5
v_call: TRBV3-1
d_call: .
clone_size: few
cdr3_nt: TGTGCCAGCAGCCACAAGGGGTGGCCCCAGCATTTT
cdr3_aa: CASSHKGWPQHF

j_call: TRBJ2-5
v_call: TRBV29-1
d_call: .
clone_size: .
cdr3_nt: TGCAGCGTTGAGCAATACCAGCGGCCCCAAGAGACCCAGTACTTC
cdr3_aa: CSVEQYQRPQETQYF

j_call: TRBJ2-3
v_call: TRBV5-6
d_call: .
clone_size: .
cdr3_nt: TGTGCCAGCAGCCCTCATAGTTTAAACGCGCAGTATTTT
cdr3_aa: CASSPHSLNAQYF

j_call: TRBJ1-1
v_call: TRBV5-6
d_call: .
clone_size: few
cdr3_nt: TGTGCCAGCAGCTCGGTGTCCAGGGACGCTGAAGCTTTCTTT
cdr3_aa: CASSSVSRDAEAFF

j_call: TRBJ2-3
v_call: TRBV5-1
d_call: .
clone_size: few
cdr3_nt: TGCGCCAGCAGCTTGGTTGGGGCTCGCACAGATACGCAGTATTTT
cdr3_aa: CASSLVGARTDTQYF

j_call: TRBJ2-6
v_call: TRBV11-1
d_call: .
clone_size: few
cdr3_nt: TGTGCCAGCAGCTTAGAGTTCGGTCGTTTATCTGCGTCTGGGGCCAACGTCCTGACTTTC
cdr3_aa: CASSLEFGRLSASGANVLTF

j_call: TRBJ2-7
v_call: TRBV5-1
d_call: .
clone_size: .
cdr3_nt: TGCGCCAGCAGCTTGACCCAGGGCTCCTACGAGCAGTACTTC
cdr3_aa: CASSLTQGSYEQYF

j_call: TRBJ1-1
v_call: TRBV20-1
d_call: .
clone_size: many
cdr3_nt: TGCAGTGCTAGAGGTCCGGGGGGCAGGTACACTGAAGCTTTCTTT
cdr3_aa: CSARGPGGRYTEAFF

j_call: TRBJ2-1
v_call: TRBV4-1
d_call: .
clone_size: .
cdr3_nt: TGCGCCAGCAGCCAAGATGTAGGTGAGCAGTTCTTC
cdr3_aa: CASSQDVGEQFF

j_call: TRBJ2-1
v_call: TRBV5-1
d_call: TRBD2
clone_size: many
cdr3_nt: TGCGCCAGCAGCTTGGGACTAGCGGAGGGGCCGGGTGAGCAGTTCTTC
cdr3_aa: CASSLGLAEGPGEQFF

j_call: TRBJ2-3
v_call: TRBV11-2
d_call: .
clone_size: .
cdr3_nt: TGTGCCAGCAAATACGCGTCCCTCACAGATACGCAGTATTTT
cdr3_aa: CASKYASLTDTQYF

j_call: TRBJ2-5
v_call: TRBV7-2
d_call: .
clone_size: .
cdr3_nt: TGTGCCAGCAGCGGAAGAGGGGTCCGAGAGACCCAGTACTTC
cdr3_aa: CASSGRGVRETQYF

j_call: TRBJ2-7
v_call: TRBV28
d_call: .
clone_size: .
cdr3_nt: TGTGCCAGCACTTTGCGAGGGAACGAGCAGTACTTC
cdr3_aa: CASTLRGNEQYF

j_call: TRBJ2-7
v_call: TRBV5-5
d_call: .
clone_size: .
cdr3_nt: TGTGCCAGCAGAATCGGACAGAACTACGAGCAGTACTTC
cdr3_aa: CASRIGQNYEQYF

j_call: TRBJ1-1
v_call: TRBV12-3/TRBV12-4
d_call: TRBD1
clone_size: few
cdr3_nt: TGTGCCAGCAGTACGACAGGGACCACTGAAGCTTTCTTT
cdr3_aa: CASSTTGTTEAFF

j_call: TRBJ2-7
v_call: TRBV28
d_call: TRBD2
clone_size: large
cdr3_nt: TGTGCCAGCAGCCTCCAGAGCGGGGAGGACGAGCAGTACTTC
cdr3_aa: CASSLQSGEDEQYF

j_call: TRBJ1-3
v_call: TRBV4-1
d_call: .
clone_size: many
cdr3_nt: TGCGCCAGCAGCCATCAGGGTAAGGACCGTCCCTCTGGAAACACCATATATTTT
cdr3_aa: CASSHQGKDRPSGNTIYF

j_call: TRBJ2-1
v_call: TRBV12-3/TRBV12-4
d_call: .
clone_size: medium-sized
cdr3_nt: TGTGCCAGCAGTTTTCTCTTTGGCTCCTACAATGAGCAGTTCTTC
cdr3_aa: CASSFLFGSYNEQFF

j_call: TRBJ2-3
v_call: TRBV7-2
d_call: TRBD2
clone_size: .
cdr3_nt: TGTGCCAGCAGCCCAAGACTAGCGGGAGGTGCAGATACGCAGTATTTT
cdr3_aa: CASSPRLAGGADTQYF

j_call: TRBJ2-2
v_call: TRBV12-3/TRBV12-4
d_call: TRBD1
clone_size: .
cdr3_nt: TGTGCCAGCAGTGCACAGGGGAGCAACACCGGGGAGCTGTTTTTT
cdr3_aa: CASSAQGSNTGELFF

j_call: TRBJ2-7
v_call: TRBV5-5
d_call: .
clone_size: .
cdr3_nt: TGTGCCAACAGCTTGGTCCGCACGCAGGGATTTTTCTGCGAGCAGTACTTC
cdr3_aa: CANSLVRTQGFFCEQYF

j_call: TRBJ1-2
v_call: TRBV7-8
d_call: .
clone_size: few
cdr3_nt: TGTGCCAGCAGCTATATTCAGGGGTATGGCTACACCTTC
cdr3_aa: CASSYIQGYGYTF

j_call: TRBJ1-1
v_call: TRBV18
d_call: .
clone_size: .
cdr3_nt: TGTGCCAGCTCTCTTACGACACGTTTACCTTTCTTT
cdr3_aa: CASSLTTRLPFF

j_call: TRBJ2-5
v_call: TRBV20-1
d_call: .
clone_size: few
cdr3_nt: TGCAGTGCTAGTATTAGGGAATGGGAGACCCAGTACTTC
cdr3_aa: CSASIREWETQYF

j_call: TRBJ1-3
v_call: TRBV11-2
d_call: .
clone_size: few
cdr3_nt: TGTGCCACTACAAGGAGTTCCCCTGGAAACACCATATATTTT
cdr3_aa: CATTRSSPGNTIYF

j_call: TRBJ2-7
v_call: TRBV5-1
d_call: TRBD2
clone_size: many
cdr3_nt: TGCGCCAGCAGCTCCAGGACTAGCGGAAACACCTACGAGCAGTACTTC
cdr3_aa: CASSSRTSGNTYEQYF

j_call: TRBJ2-3
v_call: TRBV20-1
d_call: .
clone_size: .
cdr3_nt: TGCAGTGCTAGGCTCGCTTTCACAGATACGCAGTATTTT
cdr3_aa: CSARLAFTDTQYF

j_call: TRBJ2-2
v_call: TRBV20-1
d_call: TRBD2
clone_size: few
cdr3_nt: TGCAGTGCTAGCCGATCGGGAGGGCGGGAGCTGTTTTTT
cdr3_aa: CSASRSGGRELFF

j_call: TRBJ2-7
v_call: TRBV28
d_call: .
clone_size: few
cdr3_nt: TGTGCCAGCAACCCTCCGGGACAAGCCTACGAGCAGTACTTC
cdr3_aa: CASNPPGQAYEQYF

j_call: TRBJ2-7
v_call: TRBV14
d_call: .
clone_size: .
cdr3_nt: TGTGCCAGCAGCCAAGAATCGGGGTTCAACGAGCAGTACTTC
cdr3_aa: CASSQESGFNEQYF

j_call: TRBJ2-1
v_call: TRBV10-3
d_call: TRBD1
clone_size: .
cdr3_nt: TGTGCCATCAGTGAGAGGGAGACAGGGCCCCTCAATGAGCAGTTCTTC
cdr3_aa: CAISERETGPLNEQFF

j_call: TRBJ1-2
v_call: TRBV5-4
d_call: .
clone_size: .
cdr3_nt: TGTGCCAGCAGCGTTCCGGGACCAGGAGGCTACACCTTC
cdr3_aa: CASSVPGPGGYTF

j_call: TRBJ2-1
v_call: TRBV9
d_call: .
clone_size: few
cdr3_nt: TGTGCCAGCAGCGCTCCGTTAGGAAGGGAGCAGTTCTTC
cdr3_aa: CASSAPLGREQFF

j_call: TRBJ1-3
v_call: TRBV20-1
d_call: .
clone_size: .
cdr3_nt: TGCAGTGCCAGAGGGGTCCGCTCTGGAAACACCATATATTTT
cdr3_aa: CSARGVRSGNTIYF

j_call: TRBJ2-1
v_call: TRBV20-1
d_call: TRBD2
clone_size: .
cdr3_nt: TGCAGTGCTAGAGATGGGTCTAGCGGAGATCCCTACAATGAGCAGTTCTTC
cdr3_aa: CSARDGSSGDPYNEQFF

j_call: TRBJ2-3
v_call: TRBV3-1
d_call: TRBD2
clone_size: few
cdr3_nt: TGTGCCAGCAGCCAGCGAACTAGCGGGAGTGCAGATACGCAGTATTTT
cdr3_aa: CASSQRTSGSADTQYF

j_call: TRBJ1-3
v_call: TRBV20-1
d_call: TRBD1
clone_size: .
cdr3_nt: TGCAGTGCTAGGGGACAGGGTGGAAACACCATATATTTT
cdr3_aa: CSARGQGGNTIYF

j_call: TRBJ2-5
v_call: TRBV5-8
d_call: .
clone_size: few
cdr3_nt: TGTGCCAGCAGCCTACCGAGCGAGGAGACCCAGTACTTC
cdr3_aa: CASSLPSEETQYF

j_call: TRBJ2-7
v_call: TRBV20-1
d_call: TRBD2
clone_size: few
cdr3_nt: TGCAGTGCTGAGCTAGCGGAGGACCGCTACGAGCAGTACTTC
cdr3_aa: CSAELAEDRYEQYF

j_call: TRBJ1-2
v_call: TRBV28
d_call: .
clone_size: many
cdr3_nt: TGTGCCAGCAGTGAGGGGACGGTTGGCTACACCTTC
cdr3_aa: CASSEGTVGYTF

j_call: TRBJ2-2
v_call: TRBV5-1
d_call: .
clone_size: few
cdr3_nt: TGCGCCAGCAGCTTTGACAGGGGAGGGACCGGGGAGCTGTTTTTT
cdr3_aa: CASSFDRGGTGELFF

j_call: TRBJ2-2
v_call: TRBV10-3
d_call: TRBD2
clone_size: .
cdr3_nt: TGTGCCATCAGCAGGGAGGGAGGTAACGGGGAGCTGTTTTTT
cdr3_aa: CAISREGGNGELFF

j_call: TRBJ2-2
v_call: TRBV7-2
d_call: .
clone_size: .
cdr3_nt: TGTGCCAGCAGCCTGACCACTAGGACCGGGGAGCTGTTTTTT
cdr3_aa: CASSLTTRTGELFF